This T cell receptor beta chain was sequenced for a study of blood T cell repertoires in COVID-19. Recruits, aged roughly 18 to 89 years, lived in 25 or so US areas. Cohort allocation depended upon clinical history that participants reported. Concerning this clone itself: The junction and the germline gene differ at one end; a read error may be behind it.

CDR1 and CDR2 from the germline V gene are SGHTA and FQGNSA. CDR3 length: 13 amino acids. Sequenced by immunoSEQ multiplex PCR; TCRdb stores in-frame clones only, minus some. Of around 200,000 clones listed, around 86% were seen once; the top ten hold around 6%. The V gene is TRBV7-2, the J gene TRBJ1-2; TRBD1 is a possible D gene (5 bases). This TCR was sampled from a man aged 35 to 55 with acute COVID-19. Sequenced material: PBMCs or T cells enriched from blood (not recorded which). CDR3 sequence: CASSSTAGRQLYF. CDR3 sequence (DNA): TGTGCCAGCAGCTCCACCGCTGGTCGACAGCTTTACTTC.